A single sample gave rise to the 31 T cell receptor beta chains below, sequenced in a study of blood T cell repertoires in COVID-19. The method was immunoSEQ multiplex PCR; TCRdb's version includes in-frame clones alone and lacks a portion of them. This table has fewer than 100,000 clones, 75% to 85% appearing once. The sequenced sample was peripheral blood. All receptors come from a human donor in a cohort sampled during active COVID-19.

The chain employs TRBV3-1 (or the pseudogene TRBV3-2) and TRBJ1-5, with 8 bases aligning to TRBD1. The V gene end was trimmed by 0 bases and the J gene end by 5 bases; junction bases not matched to a gene: 3. The CDR3 is 15 residues long. Germline CDR1 reads LGHDT; CDR2 reads YNNKEL (reference sequence). The CDR3 is CASSQEPGGHQPQHF. The CDR3 nucleotides read TGTGCCAGCAGCCAAGAACCAGGGGGCCATCAGCCCCAGCATTTT.

The J gene is TRBJ2-7, the V gene TRBV9; D ambiguous. Germline CDR1 reads SGDLS; CDR2 reads YYNGEE. Trimming shortened V by 3 bases and J by 1 base, and 14 bases separated the two germline ends. The CDR3 runs 15 residues. The CDR3 nucleotides are TGTGCCAGCAGCGCCAACCCGGGTCCTTCCTACGAGCAGTACTTC. This sequence encodes CASSANPGPSYEQYF.

This chain uses TRBV28 with TRBJ1-5; 9 positions match TRBD1. The CDR3 sequence is 13 residues long. Losses at the gene ends were 6 bases for V and 6 bases for J; bases not matched to a gene: 3. Germline V gene sequence: CDR1 MDHEN, CDR2 SYDVKM. The CDR3 here is CASRGQGGQPQHF. CDR3 sequence (DNA): TGTGCCAGCAGGGGACAGGGCGGTCAGCCCCAGCATTTT. Full variable domain (remainder filled in from reference TRBV28 and TRBJ1-5): DVKVTQSSRYLVKRTGEKVFLECVQDMDHENMFWYRQDPGLGLRLIYFSYDVKMKEKGDIPEGYSVSREKKERFSLILESASTNQTSMYLCASRGQGGQPQHFGDGTRLSIL.

The V call is TRBV27, the J call TRBJ2-2; 8 positions agree with TRBD1. After removal of 6 bases from V and 2 bases from J, the junction contained 8 bases not matched to a gene. The CDR3 extends over 16 amino acids. Germline V gene sequence: CDR1 MNHEY, CDR2 SMNVEV (reference sequence). CDR3 in DNA: TGTGCCAGCAGGCCGCTCGGGACAGGAAACACCGGGGAGCTGTTTTTT. Translation gives CASRPLGTGNTGELFF.

The chain uses TRBV7-8 and TRBJ2-7; D is unresolved. CDR1 and CDR2 from the germline V gene are SGHVS and FQNEAQ. Trimming removed 1 base from V and 6 bases from J, with 10 bases in between. The CDR3 runs to 13 residues. In DNA, the CDR3 is TGTGCCAGCAGCTTAGGACATCGGCTCGAGCAGTACTTC. Translating gives CASSLGHRLEQYF.

This rearrangement joins TRBV14 to TRBJ1-4, with 8 bases identical to TRBD1. V dropped 4 bases and J dropped 2; count of bases not matched to a gene: 9. Germline values: CDR1 SGHDN, CDR2 FVKESK. CDR3 length: 17 amino acids. CDR3 sequence reads: CASSRPTRQGTNEKLFF. The CDR3 DNA follows: TGTGCCAGCAGCCGACCAACCCGACAGGGGACTAATGAAAAACTGTTTTTT.

The chain employs TRBV5-1 and TRBJ1-4; a weak D match, TRBD1 (6 bases). The V end was cut by 4 bases, the J end by 4 bases, with 14 bases between. Per the germline V gene, CDR1 is SGHRS and CDR2 is YFSETQ. The CDR3 runs to 15 residues. The CDR3 loop is CASSLQGIGNEKLFF. CDR3 bases: TGCGCCAGCAGCCTACAGGGCATCGGTAATGAAAAACTGTTTTTT.

The J gene is TRBJ2-1, the V gene TRBV7-6; TRBD2 matches at 11 bases. The J segment lost 4 bases and the V segment lost 5 bases, leaving 7 bases of the junction unmatched. The CDR3 runs to 16 residues. Germline CDR1 is SGHVS and CDR2 is FNYEAQ. The CDR3 protein is CASSPRTSGSYNEQFF. The CDR3 DNA is TGTGCCAGCAGCCCGAGGACTAGCGGGTCTTACAATGAGCAGTTCTTC.

This chain links TRBV3-1 (or the pseudogene TRBV3-2) with TRBJ2-7; 8 bases agree with TRBD2. This CDR3 contains 15 residues. Trimming removed 5 bases from V and 1 base from J; junction bases left unmatched: 7. Germline CDR1 reads LGHDT; CDR2 reads YNNKEL (reference sequence). CDR3 amino acids: CASSFKRGWSYEQYF. For the CDR3, the DNA is TGTGCCAGCAGCTTCAAGCGGGGGTGGTCCTACGAGCAGTACTTC.

This chain links TRBV3-1 (or the pseudogene TRBV3-2) with TRBJ2-3, with a tentative D call TRBD2 (5 bases). V gave up 9 bases and J gave up 0 bases, with 22 bases separating them. The germline CDR1 and CDR2 sequences are LGHDT and YNNKEL (reference sequence). This CDR3 comprises 17 residues. The CDR3 region has the DNA TGTGCCAGTCAGCCGGGGTCTATCTGGACTAGCACAGATACGCAGTATTTT. Residues: CASQPGSIWTSTDTQYF.

The V gene is TRBV19, the J gene TRBJ2-7, with TRBD1 matching over 11 bases. The CDR3 totals 14 residues. CDR1 is LNHDA and CDR2 is SQIVND in the germline V gene (reference sequence). Losses at the gene ends were 6 bases for V and 2 bases for J; bases not matched to a gene: 3. The CDR3 here is CASRGQGGTYEQYF. CDR3 in DNA: TGTGCCAGTAGGGGACAGGGGGGCACCTACGAGCAGTACTTC.

The J gene is TRBJ1-2, the V gene TRBV7-9, with no clear D. Trimming removed 1 base from V and 9 bases from J, with 12 bases in between. From germline, CDR1 is SEHNR and CDR2 FQNEAQ (reference sequence). The CDR3 totals 13 residues. The CDR3 bases are TGTGCCAGCAGCTTAGACATGGCAGATCGCTACACCTTC. Translating it yields CASSLDMADRYTF.

The CDR3 spells CASRQGVDTGELFF. CDR3 nucleotide sequence: TGTGCCAGCAGACAGGGGGTTGACACCGGGGAGCTGTTTTTT. The V call is TRBV6-5, the J call TRBJ2-2; 8 bases map to TRBD1. CDR1 is MNHEY, CDR2 SVGAGI, per germline. This CDR3 region has 14 residues. The V gene end was trimmed by 6 bases and the J gene end by 3 bases; junction bases not matched to a gene: 3.

The chain has TRBV21-1 and TRBJ2-7; the D segment call TRBD2 is taken from the table without a DNA check. TRBV21-1 is flagged as a pseudogene. There are 16 residues in the CDR3. CDR3 residues: CASSKSLGGSLCEQYF. CDR3 DNA sequence: TGTGCCAGCAGCAAGAGCCTGGGAGGGTCCCTATGCGAGCAGTACTTC.

The chain combines TRBV28 with TRBJ2-5; D is ambiguous. The CDR3 covers 15 residues. Trimming pared 7 bases from V and 1 base from J, leaving 16 bases between. Germline V gives CDR1 MDHEN, CDR2 SYDVKM. The CDR3 spells CASTPLGLTQETQYF. The DNA of the CDR3 is TGTGCCAGCACCCCTCTTGGGCTGACCCAAGAGACCCAGTACTTC.

The chain employs TRBV5-4 and TRBJ2-5; possible D gene TRBD2, 6 bases. CDR1 and CDR2 (germline): SGHNT, YYREEE (reference sequence). This CDR3 is built from 13 residues. V lost 5 bases and J 5 bases, leaving 13 bases between the germline ends. The CDR3 loop is CASRRRESETQYF. As DNA, the CDR3 is TGTGCCAGCAGGCGCCGGGAGTCGGAGACCCAGTACTTC.

V is TRBV20-1 and J is TRBJ2-4; TRBD2 matches at 7 bases. The V segment lost 3 bases and the J segment 7 bases; nucleotides outside the gene matches: 12. This CDR3 is built from 15 residues. The V gene's germline CDR1 is DFQATT and CDR2 SNEGSKA (reference sequence). In nucleotides, the CDR3 is TGCAGTGCTAGTACTCCTAGCGGTGTGGAGAACATTCAGTACTTC. Amino acids: CSASTPSGVENIQYF.

The chain uses TRBV12-3 or TRBV12-4 and TRBJ2-7, with a possible D match to TRBD1 (5 bases). CDR3 length: 12 residues. V was pared by 6 bases and J by 7 bases, with 13 bases between. The CDR3 nucleotides read TGTGCCAGCAGCCAAGACAGTAGGGAGCAGTACTTC. Translation: CASSQDSREQYF.

This clone was seen once. One junction end does not reproduce the germline sequence, and a read error may be involved. The CDR3: CASSLAGRGRLYEQFF. The DNA for the CDR3 is TGTGCTAGCAGCTTAGCCGGCAGGGGGCGCCTATATGAGCAGTTCTTC. The J gene is TRBJ2-1, the V gene TRBV7-7; 8 bases agree with TRBD1. The V gene's germline CDR1 is SSHAT and CDR2 FNYEAQ (reference sequence). The CDR3 consists of 16 residues.

The chain is built from TRBV5-8 and TRBJ1-3; the match to TRBD1 covers 11 bases. Germline V gene lookup returns CDR1 SGHTS and CDR2 YDEGEE. Unmatched junction bases numbered 6, after V lost 5 bases and J lost 8 bases. CDR3 length equals 14 residues. CDR3 coding DNA: TGTGCCAGCAGATTAGGACAGGGGGCATACACCATATATTTT. This gives the protein CASRLGQGAYTIYF. Variable domain in full (rest from reference TRBV5-8 and TRBJ1-3): EAGVTQSPTHLIKTRGQQATLRCSPISGHTSVYWYQQALGLGLQFLLWYDEGEERNRGNFPPRFSGRQFPNYSSELNVNALELEDSALYLCASRLGQGAYTIYFGEGSWLTVV.

The V gene is TRBV2, the J gene TRBJ2-5; TRBD1 is a possible D gene (5 bases). The CDR3 is 14 residues long. The V end lost 2 bases, the J end lost 4 bases, and 11 bases lay between the germline ends. Germline V gene sequence: CDR1 SNHLY, CDR2 FYNNEI. The CDR3 nucleotides read TGTGCCAGCAGTGAATTTGGTCAGGGAGAGACCCAGTACTTC. As protein: CASSEFGQGETQYF. The full variable domain, its missing parts supplied by reference TRBV2 and TRBJ2-5, is EPEVTQTPSHQVTQMGQEVILRCVPISNHLYFYWYRQILGQKVEFLVSFYNNEISEKSEIFDDQFSVERPDGSNFTLKIRSTKLEDSAMYFCASSEFGQGETQYFGPGTRLLVL.

The chain couples TRBV4-2 to TRBJ2-7; TRBD2 aligns across 12 bases. CDR1 is LGHNA, CDR2 YNFKEQ, per germline. There are 15 residues in the CDR3. J gave up 3 bases and V 4 bases, and 4 bases lay outside the gene matches. CDR3 DNA: TGTGCCAGCAGCCGAGAGACTAGCGGGAGCTACGAGCAGTACTTC. Its translation is CASSRETSGSYEQYF.

The genes are TRBV6-2 or TRBV6-3 and TRBJ2-1, with 10 bases matching TRBD2. Looked up from germline, CDR1 is MNHEY and CDR2 is SVGEGT. The CDR3 covers 17 residues. Trimming at V came to 2 bases and at J to 8 bases, leaving 12 bases not matched to a gene. The CDR3: CASSYRPSGRGEDEQFF. DNA for the CDR3: TGTGCCAGCAGTTACAGGCCTAGCGGGAGAGGGGAGGATGAGCAGTTCTTC.

The chain is built from TRBV24-1 and TRBJ2-1; TRBD2 matches at 7 bases. The CDR3 length is 12 residues. In germline, CDR1 is KGHDR, CDR2 SFDVKD. Unmatched junction bases numbered 2, after V lost 9 bases and J lost 4 bases. In nucleotides, the CDR3 is TGTGCCACCGGGACTACTTACAATGAGCAGTTCTTC. Its translation is CATGTTYNEQFF.

The V and J genes are TRBV11-1 and TRBJ1-1; 8 nucleotides agree with TRBD1. The length of the CDR3 is 14 residues. The ends lost 5 bases at V and 4 bases at J; junction bases unmatched: 6. CDR1 is SGHAT and CDR2 is FQDESV in the germline V gene (reference sequence). CDR3 sequence: CASSRQGSVTEAFF. The CDR3 nucleotides are TGTGCCAGCAGCCGACAGGGGTCGGTCACTGAAGCTTTCTTT.

The J gene is TRBJ2-7, the V gene TRBV6-6; D is unclear. Germline V gives CDR1 MNHNY, CDR2 SVGAGI (reference sequence). The CDR3 runs to 13 residues. V dropped 4 bases and J dropped 0 bases, with 7 bases sitting between them. The CDR3: CASSWALSYEQYF. In DNA form, the CDR3 reads TGTGCCAGCAGTTGGGCCCTCTCCTACGAGCAGTACTTC.

The chain recombines TRBV28 with TRBJ1-5; D is perhaps TRBD1 (5 bases). The CDR3 is 14 amino acids. With 6 bases removed from V and 12 bases from J, the gap between germline ends came to 21 bases. CDR1 and CDR2 from the germline V gene are MDHEN and SYDVKM. CDR3 region: CASRPPAIGTGQHF. The CDR3 nucleotides are TGTGCCAGCAGGCCTCCCGCGATCGGTACAGGCCAGCATTTT.

This rearrangement joins TRBV7-2 to TRBJ1-1; 7 bases are a match to TRBD1. The CDR3 runs 14 residues. The V gene's germline CDR1 is SGHTA and CDR2 FQGNSA. The V segment lost 5 bases and the J segment 4 bases; nucleotides outside the gene matches: 7. The CDR3 coding sequence is TGTGCCAGCAGCGACAGGGAGTGGAGCACTGAAGCTTTCTTT. Translating it yields CASSDREWSTEAFF.

The rearrangement uses TRBV6-5 and TRBJ2-3; 11 bases agree with TRBD2. CDR3 length: 15 residues. Germline CDR1 MNHEY, CDR2 SVGAGI. Trimming took 7 bases from V and 2 from J; bases not matched to a gene: 5. CDR3 sequence reads: CASIPGLAVTDTQYF. DNA of the CDR3: TGTGCCAGCATACCGGGACTAGCGGTCACAGATACGCAGTATTTT.

The chain couples TRBV5-1 to TRBJ2-7, with TRBD2 as a possible D gene (5 bases). The CDR3 runs 14 residues. Germline V gene sequence: CDR1 SGHRS, CDR2 YFSETQ. V lost 7 bases and J 3 bases, leaving 17 bases between the germline ends. The CDR3 DNA follows: TGCGCCAGCGGCATGGACGCAGCGGACTACGAGCAGTACTTC. It translates to CASGMDAADYEQYF.

This clone has just a few counts. The genes are TRBV19 and TRBJ2-7; TRBD1 matches at 10 bases. V lost 0 bases to trimming and J lost 6 bases; unmatched junction nucleotides: 8. From germline, CDR1 is LNHDA and CDR2 SQIVND (reference sequence). CDR3 size: 16 residues. CDR3 protein: CASSIDLRDRGREQYF. Here the CDR3 DNA reads TGTGCCAGTAGTATAGACCTCCGGGACAGGGGACGCGAGCAGTACTTC.